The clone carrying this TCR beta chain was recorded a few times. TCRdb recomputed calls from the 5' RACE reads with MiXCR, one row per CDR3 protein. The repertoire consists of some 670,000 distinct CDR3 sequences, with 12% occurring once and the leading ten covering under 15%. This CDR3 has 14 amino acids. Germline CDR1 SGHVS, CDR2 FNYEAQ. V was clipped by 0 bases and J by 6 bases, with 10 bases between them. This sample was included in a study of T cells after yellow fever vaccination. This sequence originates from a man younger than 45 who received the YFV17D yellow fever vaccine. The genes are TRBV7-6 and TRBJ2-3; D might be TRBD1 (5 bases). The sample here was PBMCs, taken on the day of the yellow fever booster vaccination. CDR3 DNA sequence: TGTGCCAGCAGCTTAGCGGGGCCTCCCGATACGCAGTATTTT. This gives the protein CASSLAGPPDTQYF.